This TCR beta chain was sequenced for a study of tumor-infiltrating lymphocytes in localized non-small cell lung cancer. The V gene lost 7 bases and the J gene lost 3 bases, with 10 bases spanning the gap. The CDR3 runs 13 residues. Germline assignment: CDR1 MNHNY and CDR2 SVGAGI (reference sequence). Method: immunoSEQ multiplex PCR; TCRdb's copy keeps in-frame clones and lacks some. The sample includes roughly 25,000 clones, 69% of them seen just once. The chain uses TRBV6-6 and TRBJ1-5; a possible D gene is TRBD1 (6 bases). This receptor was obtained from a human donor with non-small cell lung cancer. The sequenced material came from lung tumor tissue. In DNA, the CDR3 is TGTGCCAGCACCGGACAGAACAATCAGCCCCAGCATTTT. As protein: CASTGQNNQPQHF.